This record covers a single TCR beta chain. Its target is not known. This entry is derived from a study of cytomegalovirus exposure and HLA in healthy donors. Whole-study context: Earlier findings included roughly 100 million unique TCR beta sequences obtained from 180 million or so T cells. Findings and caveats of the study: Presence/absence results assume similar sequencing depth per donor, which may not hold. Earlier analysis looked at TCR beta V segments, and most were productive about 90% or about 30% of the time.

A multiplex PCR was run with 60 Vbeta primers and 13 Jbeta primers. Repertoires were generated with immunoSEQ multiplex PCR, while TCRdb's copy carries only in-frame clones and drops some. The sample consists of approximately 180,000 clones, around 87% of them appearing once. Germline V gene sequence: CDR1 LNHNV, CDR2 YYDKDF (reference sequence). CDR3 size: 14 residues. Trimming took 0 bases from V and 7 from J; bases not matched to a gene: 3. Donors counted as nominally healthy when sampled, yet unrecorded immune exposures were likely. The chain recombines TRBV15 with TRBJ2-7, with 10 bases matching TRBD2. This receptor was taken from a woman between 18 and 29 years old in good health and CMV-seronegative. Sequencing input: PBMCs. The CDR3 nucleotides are TGTGCCACCAGCAGAGAGGTAGCGGGAGGAGAGCAGTACTTC. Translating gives CATSREVAGGEQYF.